These 24 T cell receptor beta chains were sequenced from one sample in a study of shared clonotypes between healthy human individuals. Profiling relied on immunoSEQ multiplex PCR, and the TCRdb table lists in-frame clones only, not all of them. This table holds fewer than 3 million clones, roughly 92% found once. Sequencing was carried out using naive CD4+ T cells from PBMCs. Subset: CD45RA+ positively selected. These receptors all stem from a man younger than 35 in good health. Some clones in this sample may be carry-over from other donors' samples.

V is TRBV23-1 and J is TRBJ1-5, with D unclear. TRBV23-1 is placed among ORFs of uncertain function. V was clipped by 3 bases and J by 7 bases, with 43 bases between them. The CDR3 contains 24 residues. This CDR3 is CASSHKPPGHSPRARLVHGQPQHF. CDR3 coding DNA: TGCGCCAGCAGTCATAAACCTCCCGGTCACAGCCCCCGGGCCAGGCTTGTTCATGGACAGCCCCAGCATTTT.

V usage is TRBV5-1 and J usage is TRBJ2-5; D may correspond to TRBD1 or TRBD2 (6 bases each). This CDR3 region has 16 residues. Trimming stripped 4 bases from V and 5 bases from J, with 21 bases between. Germline CDR1 reads SGHRS; CDR2 reads YFSETQ. CDR3 coding DNA: TGCGCCAGCAGCGACATGACTAGGGGGAATAGGGAGACCCAGTACTTC. Translating gives CASSDMTRGNRETQYF.

On this clone itself: At one end, the junction sequence differs from germline, possibly due to a read error. This chain joins TRBV5-1 and TRBJ2-1, with D possibly being TRBD2 (6 bases). Germline CDR1 SGHRS, CDR2 YFSETQ. This CDR3 comprises 12 residues. The CDR3 region has the DNA TGCGCCAGCAGCTCCCAGGCATTTTCTAGCGTCTTC. Translation: CASSSQAFSSVF.

CDR3 sequence: CASSQGRGRGETQYF. The CDR3 bases are TGCGCCAGCAGCCAAGGCAGGGGGCGAGGGGAGACCCAGTACTTC. The J gene is TRBJ2-5, the V gene TRBV4-1; 8 nucleotides agree with TRBD1. This CDR3 has 15 amino acids. Germline CDR1 reads MGHRA; CDR2 reads YSYEKL. The V gene end was trimmed by 1 base and the J gene end by 5 bases; junction bases not matched to a gene: 6.

The chain joins TRBV4-3 to TRBJ2-2, with D maybe TRBD1 (6 bases). CDR1 and CDR2 from the germline V gene are LGHNA and YSLEER. CDR3 size: 14 residues. V gave up 4 bases and J gave up 6 bases, with 12 bases separating them. This CDR3 is CASSRGLPPGELFF. CDR3 coding DNA: TGCGCCAGCAGCCGGGGGCTCCCCCCCGGGGAGCTGTTTTTT.

In its sample, this clone was seen once. V is TRBV6-5 and J is TRBJ2-7; 7 bases match TRBD1. CDR3 length: 15 residues. Germline CDR1 and CDR2: MNHEY and SVGAGI. The V gene end was trimmed by 0 bases and the J gene end by 5 bases; junction bases not matched to a gene: 7. The CDR3 here is CASSYSSAGGDEQYF. The CDR3 bases are TGTGCCAGCAGTTACTCGAGCGCAGGGGGTGACGAGCAGTACTTC.

This clone was seen just once. The J gene is TRBJ1-4, the V gene TRBV28; 8 nucleotides agree with TRBD1. Germline CDR1 reads MDHEN; CDR2 reads SYDVKM. The CDR3 has 14 amino acids. V lost 7 bases and J lost 8; bases outside the gene matches: 9. As DNA, the CDR3 is TGTGCCAGCACCCCCCCAGGGGGCCGGGAAAAACTGTTTTTT. This gives the protein CASTPPGGREKLFF.

The V and J genes are TRBV14 and TRBJ1-1; the D is unclear. The V gene lost 4 bases and the J gene lost 4 bases, with 19 bases spanning the gap. The CDR3 has 16 amino acids. Germline V gene lookup returns CDR1 SGHDN and CDR2 FVKESK. The CDR3 DNA sequence: TGTGCCAGCAGCCCTTGGACCCCCGGGCGGAGCACTGAAGCTTTCTTT. Its translation: CASSPWTPGRSTEAFF. Drawing the rest from reference TRBV14 and TRBJ1-1, the complete variable domain is EAGVTQFPSHSVIEKGQTVTLRCDPISGHDNLYWYRRVMGKEIKFLLHFVKESKQDESGMPNNRFLAERTGGTYSTLKVQPAELEDSGVYFCASSPWTPGRSTEAFFGQGTRLTVV.

As for this clone: Other DNA sequences from this sample encode an identical CDR3 as well. J is TRBJ2-3 and V is TRBV28; 7 bases fit TRBD2. The CDR3 sequence is 15 residues long. The J segment lost 1 base and the V segment lost 6 bases, leaving 7 bases of the junction unmatched. Per germline, CDR1 MDHEN and CDR2 SYDVKM. This chain's CDR3 is CASRRSGTRTDTQYF. DNA for the CDR3: TGTGCCAGCAGAAGAAGCGGGACGCGCACAGATACGCAGTATTTT.

V usage is TRBV28 and J usage is TRBJ2-1, with 10 bases matching TRBD2. Germline V CDR1 and CDR2: MDHEN, SYDVKM. The CDR3 has 13 amino acids. The CDR3 region is CAESGRAFNEQFF. CDR3 in DNA: TGTGCTGAGAGCGGGAGGGCCTTCAATGAGCAGTTCTTC.

The chain employs TRBV6-1 and TRBJ2-5; TRBD1 agrees at 7 bases. Unmatched junction bases numbered 4, after V lost 3 bases and J lost 3 bases. Germline CDR1 and CDR2: MNHNS and SASEGT. The CDR3 has 14 residues. CDR3 DNA: TGTGCCAGCAGTGACTTAGGACAGGAAGAGACCCAGTACTTC. Protein product: CASSDLGQEETQYF.

This chain connects TRBV28 to TRBJ2-5; D is uncertain. The CDR3 runs to 17 residues. The germline CDR1 and CDR2 sequences are MDHEN and SYDVKM. The V gene lost 3 bases and the J gene lost 0 bases, with 17 bases spanning the gap. The chain's CDR3 is CASSFPLGSQYQETQYF. CDR3 DNA: TGTGCCAGCAGTTTCCCCTTGGGTAGTCAGTACCAAGAGACCCAGTACTTC.

CDR3 sequence reads: CASSRRQSDQPQHF. The CDR3 DNA reads as TGTGCCAGTAGTAGGCGACAGAGTGATCAGCCCCAGCATTTT. The chain has TRBV19 and TRBJ1-5, with D possibly matching TRBD1 (5 bases). Trimming took off 4 bases at V and 5 bases at J, with 12 bases between the two ends. CDR3 size: 14 residues. Germline values: CDR1 LNHDA, CDR2 SQIVND (reference sequence).

The CDR3 DNA follows: TGTGCCAGCAGTATAAAGCGCTCCTACAATGAGCAGTTCTTC. It specifies CASSIKRSYNEQFF. This chain links TRBV2 with TRBJ2-1; D unresolved. The CDR3 has 14 amino acids. Germline-derived CDR1 and CDR2 are SNHLY and FYNNEI. Trimming cost V 5 bases and J 0 bases, with 8 bases left between them.

This chain uses TRBV11-2 with TRBJ2-7, with D hard to call. Trimming took off 4 bases at V and 3 bases at J, with 7 bases between the two ends. The CDR3 sequence is 12 residues long. The germline V gene encodes CDR1 SGHAT and CDR2 FQNNGV. The CDR3 coding sequence is TGTGCCAGCAGCTCGGCACACTACGAGCAGTACTTC. Protein product: CASSSAHYEQYF.

This chain uses TRBV29-1 with TRBJ2-7; 9 bases agree with TRBD1. The CDR3 is 12 amino acids. Germline V gene data show CDR1 as SQVTM and CDR2 as ANQGSEA. Losses at the gene ends were 7 bases for V and 5 bases for J; bases not matched to a gene: 6. The CDR3 sequence is CSGGTGLDEQYF. CDR3 bases: TGCAGCGGGGGGACAGGGCTCGACGAGCAGTACTTC.

This chain uses TRBV5-8 with TRBJ2-5, with 9 positions matching TRBD2. The V and J ends lost 2 bases and 3 bases, in that order; junction bases with no gene match: 2. Germline CDR1 is SGHTS and CDR2 is YDEGEE. The CDR3 runs to 14 residues. The CDR3 is CASSFGGREETQYF. In nucleotides, the CDR3 is TGTGCCAGCAGCTTCGGCGGGAGGGAAGAGACCCAGTACTTC.

The chain links TRBV7-3 to TRBJ1-1, with TRBD1 matching 8 bases. The junction had 5 bases not matched to a gene; V was cut back by 4 bases and J by 4 bases. The germline gives CDR1 SGHTA, CDR2 FQGTGA. The CDR3 is made up of 14 amino acids. Here the CDR3 reads CASSSTGVRTEAFF. The CDR3 DNA reads as TGTGCCAGCAGCTCGACAGGGGTGCGCACTGAAGCTTTCTTT. The full variable domain, completed using reference TRBV7-3 and TRBJ1-1, is GAGVSQTPSNKVTEKGKYVELRCDPISGHTALYWYRQSLGQGPEFLIYFQGTGAADDSGLPNDRFFAVRPEGSVSTLKIQRTERGDSAVYLCASSSTGVRTEAFFGQGTRLTVV.

The V gene is TRBV9, the J gene TRBJ1-2; no firm D call. Trimming took 4 bases from V and 7 from J, leaving 11 bases between them. The CDR3 has 12 amino acids. Germline V gene sequence: CDR1 SGDLS, CDR2 YYNGEE. CDR3 DNA sequence: TGTGCCAGCAGCAAGGGCGCGGGTGGCTACACCTTC. The encoded protein is CASSKGAGGYTF.

The chain joins TRBV28 to TRBJ1-1, with D perhaps matching TRBD1 (5 bases). Germline V gene lookup returns CDR1 MDHEN and CDR2 SYDVKM. Trimming cost V 2 bases and J 1 base, with 14 bases left between them. CDR3 length: 16 residues. CDR3 sequence: CASSLRGKGSNTEAFF. The CDR3 nucleotides read TGTGCCAGCAGTTTAAGGGGTAAGGGTTCGAACACTGAAGCTTTCTTT.

The chain joins TRBV7-3 to TRBJ2-5, with 8 bases fitting TRBD2. The germline gives CDR1 SGHTA, CDR2 FQGTGA. The CDR3 is 16 amino acids. Germline trimming cut 6 bases from V and 3 bases from J; bases unmatched to any gene: 12. DNA for the CDR3: TGTGCCAGCAGATACCTACCAACTAGCGGTGAAGAGACCCAGTACTTC. Protein: CASRYLPTSGEETQYF.

This rearrangement joins TRBV11-2 to TRBJ2-1; D may be TRBD1 (5 bases). V was shortened by 3 bases and J by 10 bases, with 7 bases between the two germline ends. This CDR3 contains 11 residues. CDR1 and CDR2 from the germline V gene are SGHAT and FQNNGV. This chain's CDR3 is CASSFHREQFF. The CDR3, as DNA: TGTGCCAGCAGCTTTCACAGGGAGCAGTTCTTC.

The V call is TRBV28, the J call TRBJ1-4, with TRBD1 identical over 9 bases. V shed 4 bases, J shed 5 bases, and the junction held 5 bases outside the gene matches. The germline V gene encodes CDR1 MDHEN and CDR2 SYDVKM. The CDR3 is made up of 15 amino acids. CDR3 amino acids: CASSSTTGGNEKLFF. The DNA for the CDR3 is TGTGCCAGCAGTTCCACGACAGGGGGAAATGAAAAACTGTTTTTT.

In its sample, this clone was seen once. The V and J genes are TRBV6-5 and TRBJ2-1, with D possibly being TRBD1 (8 bases). The CDR3 covers 13 residues. Germline assignment: CDR1 MNHEY and CDR2 SVGAGI. V was clipped by 6 bases and J by 10 bases, with 16 bases between them. This chain's CDR3 is CASRSGQGGEQFF. The CDR3 DNA follows: TGTGCCAGCAGGAGCGGACAGGGAGGGGAGCAGTTCTTC.